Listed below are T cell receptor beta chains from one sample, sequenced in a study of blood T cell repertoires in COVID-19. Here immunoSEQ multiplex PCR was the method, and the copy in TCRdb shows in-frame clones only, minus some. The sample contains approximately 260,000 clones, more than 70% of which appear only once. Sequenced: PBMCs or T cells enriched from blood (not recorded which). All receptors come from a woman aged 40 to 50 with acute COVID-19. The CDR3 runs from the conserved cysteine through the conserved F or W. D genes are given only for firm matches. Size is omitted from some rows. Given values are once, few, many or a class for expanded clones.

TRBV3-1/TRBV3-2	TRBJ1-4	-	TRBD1	CASSLGTGDEKLFF	TGTGCCAGCAGTCTCGGGACAGGGGATGAAAAACTGTTTTTT
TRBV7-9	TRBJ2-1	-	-	CASSHREPAYNEQFF	TGTGCCAGCAGCCACCGAGAGCCCGCCTACAATGAGCAGTTCTTC
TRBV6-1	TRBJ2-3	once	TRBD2	CASSEFGGSVTDTQYF	TGTGCCAGCAGTGAATTCGGCGGGAGTGTCACAGATACGCAGTATTTT
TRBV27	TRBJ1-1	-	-	CASSPPPGGIRNTEAFF	TGTGCCAGCAGTCCACCTCCGGGGGGCATACGTAACACTGAAGCTTTCTTT
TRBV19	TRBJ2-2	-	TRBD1	CASSRTGGANTGELFF	TGTGCCAGTAGTAGAACAGGGGGCGCGAACACCGGGGAGCTGTTTTTT
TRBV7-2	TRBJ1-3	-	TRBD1	CASSPGQGRNTIYF	TGTGCCAGCAGCCCGGGACAGGGAAGAAACACCATATATTTT
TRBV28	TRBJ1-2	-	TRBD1	CASRPGGAYGYTF	TGTGCCAGCAGACCAGGGGGCGCCTATGGCTACACCTTC
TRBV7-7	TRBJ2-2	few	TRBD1	CASSQFTGGIGGELFF	TGTGCTAGCAGCCAATTTACAGGGGGTATCGGCGGGGAGCTGTTTTTT
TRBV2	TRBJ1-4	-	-	CASSRDRFNEKLFF	TGTGCCAGCAGTCGAGACAGGTTTAATGAAAAACTGTTTTTT
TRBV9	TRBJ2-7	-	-	CASSPPGIEQYF	TGTGCCAGCAGCCCTCCGGGGATAGAGCAGTACTTC
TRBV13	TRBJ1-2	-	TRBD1	CASSSQDRAKINYGYTF	TGTGCCAGCAGCTCCCAGGACAGGGCGAAGATTAACTATGGCTACACCTTC
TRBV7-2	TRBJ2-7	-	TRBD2	CASSFTSGSTYEQYF	TGTGCCAGCAGCTTTACTAGCGGGAGCACCTACGAGCAGTACTTC
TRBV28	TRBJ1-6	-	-	CASSLEARPLHF	TGTGCCAGCAGTTTAGAGGCCCGGCCGCTCCACTTT
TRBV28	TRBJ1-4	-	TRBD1	CASRVQGGGEKLFF	TGTGCCAGCAGGGTACAGGGGGGAGGTGAAAAACTGTTTTTT
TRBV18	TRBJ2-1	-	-	CASSSPSRGILSYNEQFF	TGTGCCAGCTCATCTCCTAGCAGGGGAATTCTCTCCTACAATGAGCAGTTCTTC
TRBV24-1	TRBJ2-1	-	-	CATSAVGGVGRIEQFF	TGTGCCACCAGTGCCGTGGGGGGAGTCGGTAGGATTGAGCAGTTCTTC
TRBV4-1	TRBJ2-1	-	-	CASSQETRGDEQFF	TGCGCCAGCAGCCAAGAGACCCGGGGAGATGAGCAGTTCTTC
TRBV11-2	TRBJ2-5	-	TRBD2	CASSLGRSSGREETQYF	TGTGCCAGCAGCTTAGGTCGGTCTAGCGGGAGGGAAGAGACCCAGTACTTC
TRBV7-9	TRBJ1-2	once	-	CASSSGQNYGYTF	TGTGCCAGCAGCTCTGGACAGAACTATGGCTACACCTTC
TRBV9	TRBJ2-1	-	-	CASSASGAYNEQFF	TGTGCCAGCAGCGCCTCAGGGGCCTACAATGAGCAGTTCTTC
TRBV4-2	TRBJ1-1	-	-	CASSPLTGLNTEAFF	TGTGCCAGCAGCCCTCTTACAGGGTTGAACACTGAAGCTTTCTTT
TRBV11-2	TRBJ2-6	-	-	CASSSFPGAGANVLTF	TGTGCCAGCAGCTCATTCCCAGGGGCTGGGGCCAACGTCCTGACTTTC
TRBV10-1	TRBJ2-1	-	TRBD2	CASSENLAGGLGEQFF	TGCGCCAGCAGCGAAAATCTAGCGGGAGGTCTTGGTGAGCAGTTCTTC
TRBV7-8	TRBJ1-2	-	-	CASSTGYGYTF	TGTGCCAGCAGTACAGGTTATGGCTACACCTTC
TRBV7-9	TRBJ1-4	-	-	CASSLANGEKLFF	TGTGCCAGCAGCTTAGCGAACGGTGAAAAACTGTTTTTT
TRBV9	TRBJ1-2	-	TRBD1	CASSVGEQGRGYTF	TGTGCCAGCAGCGTAGGGGAACAGGGGAGGGGCTACACCTTC
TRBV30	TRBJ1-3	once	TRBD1	CAWSAGTGIRLGSGNTIYF	TGTGCCTGGAGTGCCGGGACAGGGATCCGGCTCGGCTCTGGAAACACCATATATTTT
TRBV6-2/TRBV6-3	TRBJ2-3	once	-	CASSPNHSPDTQYF	TGTGCCAGCAGTCCGAACCACAGTCCAGATACGCAGTATTTT
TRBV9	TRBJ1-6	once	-	CASNQESSYNSPLHF	TGTGCCAGCAATCAAGAGAGCTCCTATAATTCACCCCTCCACTTT
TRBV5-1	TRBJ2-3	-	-	CASSLATPSTDTQYF	TGCGCCAGCAGCTTGGCAACACCTAGCACAGATACGCAGTATTTT